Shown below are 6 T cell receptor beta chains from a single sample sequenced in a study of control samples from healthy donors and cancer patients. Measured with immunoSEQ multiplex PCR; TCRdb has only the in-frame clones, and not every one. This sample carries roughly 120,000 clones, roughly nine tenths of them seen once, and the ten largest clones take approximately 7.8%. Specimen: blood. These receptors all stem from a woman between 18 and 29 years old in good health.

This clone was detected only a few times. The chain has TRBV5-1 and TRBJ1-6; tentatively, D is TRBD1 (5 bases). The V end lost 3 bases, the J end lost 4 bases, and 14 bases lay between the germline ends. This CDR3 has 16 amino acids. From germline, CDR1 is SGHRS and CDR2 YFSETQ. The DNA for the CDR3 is TGCGCCAGCAGCTCCTCATTCGGGGGATATAATTCACCCCTCCACTTT. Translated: CASSSSFGGYNSPLHF.

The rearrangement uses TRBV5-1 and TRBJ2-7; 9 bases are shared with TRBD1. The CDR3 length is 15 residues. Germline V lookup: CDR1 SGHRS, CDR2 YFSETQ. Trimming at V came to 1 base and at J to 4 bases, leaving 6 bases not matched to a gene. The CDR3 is CASSLLQGAKYEQYF. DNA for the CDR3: TGCGCCAGCAGCTTGTTACAGGGGGCTAAGTACGAGCAGTACTTC.

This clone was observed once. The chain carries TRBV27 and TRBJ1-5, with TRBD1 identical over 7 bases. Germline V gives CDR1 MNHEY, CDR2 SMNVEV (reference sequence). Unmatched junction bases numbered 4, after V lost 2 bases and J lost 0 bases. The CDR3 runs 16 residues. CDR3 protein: CASSLRGQFSNQPQHF. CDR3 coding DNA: TGTGCCAGCAGTTTAAGGGGACAGTTTAGCAATCAGCCCCAGCATTTT.

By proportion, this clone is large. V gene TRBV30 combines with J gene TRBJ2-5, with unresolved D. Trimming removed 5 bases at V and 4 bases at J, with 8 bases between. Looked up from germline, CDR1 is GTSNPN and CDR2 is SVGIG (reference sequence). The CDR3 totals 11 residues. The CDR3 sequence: CAWEGLETQYF. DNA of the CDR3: TGTGCCTGGGAAGGGTTAGAGACCCAGTACTTC. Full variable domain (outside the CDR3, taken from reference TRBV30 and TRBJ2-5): SQTIHQWPATLVQPVGSPLSLECTVEGTSNPNLYWYRQAAGRGLQLLFYSVGIGQISSEVPQNLSASRPQDRQFILSSKKLLLSDSGFYLCAWEGLETQYFGPGTRLLVL.

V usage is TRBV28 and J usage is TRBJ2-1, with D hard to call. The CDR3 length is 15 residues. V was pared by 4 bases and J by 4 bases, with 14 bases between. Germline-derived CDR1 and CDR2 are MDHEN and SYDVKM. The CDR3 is CASSSGELVYNEQFF. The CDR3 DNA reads TGTGCCAGCAGTTCTGGAGAATTGGTGTACAATGAGCAGTTCTTC.

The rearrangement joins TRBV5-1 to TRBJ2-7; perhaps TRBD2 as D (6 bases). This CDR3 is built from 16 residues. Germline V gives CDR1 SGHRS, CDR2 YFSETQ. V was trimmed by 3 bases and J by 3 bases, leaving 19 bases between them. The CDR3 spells CASSSYPREPLYEQYF. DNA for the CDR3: TGCGCCAGCAGCTCCTATCCTCGGGAGCCCCTCTACGAGCAGTACTTC. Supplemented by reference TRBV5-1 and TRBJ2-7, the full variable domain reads KAGVTQTPRYLIKTRGQQVTLSCSPISGHRSVSWYQQTPGQGLQFLFEYFSETQRNKGNFPGRFSGRQFSNSRSEMNVSTLELGDSALYLCASSSYPREPLYEQYFGPGTRLTVT.